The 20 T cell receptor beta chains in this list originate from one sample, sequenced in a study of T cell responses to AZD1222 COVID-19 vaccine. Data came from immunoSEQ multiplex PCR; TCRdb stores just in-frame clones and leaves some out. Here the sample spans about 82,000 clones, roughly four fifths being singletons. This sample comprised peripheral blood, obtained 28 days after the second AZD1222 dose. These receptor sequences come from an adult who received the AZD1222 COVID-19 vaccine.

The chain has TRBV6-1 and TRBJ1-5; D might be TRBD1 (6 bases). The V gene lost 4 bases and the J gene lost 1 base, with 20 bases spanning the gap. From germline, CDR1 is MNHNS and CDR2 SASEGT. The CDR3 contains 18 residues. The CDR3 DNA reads TGTGCCAGCAGTGTTTTGCTGTCGGCGGGGGCGAGCAATCAGCCCCAGCATTTT. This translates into CASSVLLSAGASNQPQHF.

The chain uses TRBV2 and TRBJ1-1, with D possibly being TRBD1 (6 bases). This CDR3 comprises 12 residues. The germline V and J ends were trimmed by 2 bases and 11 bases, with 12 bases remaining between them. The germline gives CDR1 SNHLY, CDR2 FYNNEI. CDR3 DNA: TGTGCCAGCAGTGAATTCAGGGGATGGGCTTTCTTT. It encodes CASSEFRGWAFF.

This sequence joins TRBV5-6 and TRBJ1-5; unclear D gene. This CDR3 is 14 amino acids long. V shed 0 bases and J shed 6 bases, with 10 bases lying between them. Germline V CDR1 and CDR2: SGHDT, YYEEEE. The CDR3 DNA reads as TGTGCCAGCAGCTTGGCGGCCGTAGTTCAGCCCCAGCATTTT. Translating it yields CASSLAAVVQPQHF.

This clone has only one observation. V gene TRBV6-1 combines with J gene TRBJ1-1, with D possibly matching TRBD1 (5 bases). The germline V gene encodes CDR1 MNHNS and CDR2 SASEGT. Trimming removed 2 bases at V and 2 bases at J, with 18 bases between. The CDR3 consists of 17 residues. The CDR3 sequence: CASSEKLPGPANTEAFF. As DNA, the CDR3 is TGTGCCAGCAGTGAAAAGTTGCCAGGGCCTGCTAACACTGAAGCTTTCTTT.

CDR3 nucleotides: TGTGCCAGCAGTTACGACAGGGATGGGTATGGCTACACCTTC. This codes for CASSYDRDGYGYTF. The genes are TRBV6-5 and TRBJ1-2; 7 bases fit TRBD1. Germline lookup yields CDR1 MNHEY and CDR2 SVGAGI. The V and J ends lost 2 bases and 5 bases, in that order; junction bases with no gene match: 5. The CDR3 extends over 14 amino acids.

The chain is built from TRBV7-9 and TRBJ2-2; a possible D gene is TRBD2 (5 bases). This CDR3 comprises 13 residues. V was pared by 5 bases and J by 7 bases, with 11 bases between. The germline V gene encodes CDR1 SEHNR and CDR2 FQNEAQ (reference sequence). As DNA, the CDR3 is TGTGCCAGCAGCCCCAGCGGAATCGGGGAGCTGTTTTTT. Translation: CASSPSGIGELFF. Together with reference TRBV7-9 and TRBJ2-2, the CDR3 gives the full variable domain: DTGVSQNPRHKITKRGQNVTFRCDPISEHNRLYWYRQTLGQGPEFLTYFQNEAQLEKSRLLSDRFSAERPKGSFSTLEIQRTEQGDSAMYLCASSPSGIGELFFGEGSRLTVL.

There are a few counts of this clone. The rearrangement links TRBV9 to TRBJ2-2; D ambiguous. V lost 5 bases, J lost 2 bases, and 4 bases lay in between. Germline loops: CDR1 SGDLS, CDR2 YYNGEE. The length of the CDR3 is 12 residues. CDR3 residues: CASRPNTGELFF. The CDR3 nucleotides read TGTGCCAGCAGACCAAACACCGGGGAGCTGTTTTTT.

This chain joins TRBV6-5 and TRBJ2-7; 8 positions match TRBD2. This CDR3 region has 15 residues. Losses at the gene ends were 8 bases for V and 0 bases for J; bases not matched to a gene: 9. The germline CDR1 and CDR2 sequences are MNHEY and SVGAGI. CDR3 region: CASATVAGPSYEQYF. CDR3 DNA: TGTGCCAGCGCGACGGTAGCGGGGCCCTCCTACGAGCAGTACTTC.

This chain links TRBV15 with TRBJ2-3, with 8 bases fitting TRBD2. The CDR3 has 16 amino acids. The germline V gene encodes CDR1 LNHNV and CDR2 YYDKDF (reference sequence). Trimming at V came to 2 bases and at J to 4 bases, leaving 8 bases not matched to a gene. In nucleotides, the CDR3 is TGTGCCACCAGCAGAAGAAGCGGGAGCTACGCAGATACGCAGTATTTT. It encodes CATSRRSGSYADTQYF.

As DNA, the CDR3 is TGTGCCAGCACCACTAGGGCGGTTTCCTACAATGAGCAGTTCTTC. It yields the protein CASTTRAVSYNEQFF. This chain connects TRBV28 to TRBJ2-1; D might be TRBD2 (5 bases). Trimming removed 7 bases at V and 1 base at J, with 14 bases between. CDR1 is MDHEN and CDR2 is SYDVKM in the germline V gene. This CDR3 has 15 residues.

CDR3 DNA sequence: TGCGCCAGCAGCAATAACCAGGGTATGAACACTGAAGCTTTCTTT. This codes for CASSNNQGMNTEAFF. The chain is built from TRBV4-1 and TRBJ1-1; weak D call: TRBD1 (5 bases). Germline V gene lookup returns CDR1 MGHRA and CDR2 YSYEKL. CDR3 length: 15 residues. V lost 5 bases and J 0 bases, leaving 13 bases between the germline ends.

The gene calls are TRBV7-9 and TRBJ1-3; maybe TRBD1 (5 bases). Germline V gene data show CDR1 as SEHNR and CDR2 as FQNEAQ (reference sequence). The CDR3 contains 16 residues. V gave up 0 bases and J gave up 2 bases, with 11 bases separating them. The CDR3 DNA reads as TGTGCCAGCAGCTTAGCGAGCTGGGGGACTGGAAACACCATATATTTT. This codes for CASSLASWGTGNTIYF.

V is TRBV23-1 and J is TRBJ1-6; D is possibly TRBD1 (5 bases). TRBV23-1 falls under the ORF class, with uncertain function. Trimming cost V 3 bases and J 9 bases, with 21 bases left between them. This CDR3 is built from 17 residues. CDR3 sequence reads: CASSHQNGRGTSSPLHF. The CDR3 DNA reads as TGCGCCAGCAGTCACCAAAACGGGAGGGGCACCTCTTCACCCCTCCACTTT.

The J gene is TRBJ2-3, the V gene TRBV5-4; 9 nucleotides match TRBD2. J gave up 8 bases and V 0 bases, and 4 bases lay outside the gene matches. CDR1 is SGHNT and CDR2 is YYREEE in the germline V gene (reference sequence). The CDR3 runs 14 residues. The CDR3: CASSLALSGSTQYF. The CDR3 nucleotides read TGTGCCAGCAGCTTGGCTCTTAGCGGGAGTACGCAGTATTTT.

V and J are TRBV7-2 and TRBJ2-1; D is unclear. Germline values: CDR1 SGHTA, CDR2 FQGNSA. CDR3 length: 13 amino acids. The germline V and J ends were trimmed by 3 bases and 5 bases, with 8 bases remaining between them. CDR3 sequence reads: CASSFLGNNEQFF. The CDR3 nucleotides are TGTGCCAGCAGCTTCTTGGGGAACAATGAGCAGTTCTTC.

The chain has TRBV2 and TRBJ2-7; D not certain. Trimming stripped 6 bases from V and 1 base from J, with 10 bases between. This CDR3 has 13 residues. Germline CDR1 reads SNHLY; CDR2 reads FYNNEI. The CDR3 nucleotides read TGTGCCAGCAGGAATTGGGGATCCTACGAGCAGTACTTC. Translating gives CASRNWGSYEQYF.

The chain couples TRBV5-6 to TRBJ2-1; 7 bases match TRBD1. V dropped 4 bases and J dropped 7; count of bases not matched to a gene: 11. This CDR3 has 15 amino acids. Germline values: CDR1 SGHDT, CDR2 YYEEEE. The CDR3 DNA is TGTGCCAGCAGCGCAACAGGGGCCTACTGGAATGAGCAGTTCTTC. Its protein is CASSATGAYWNEQFF.

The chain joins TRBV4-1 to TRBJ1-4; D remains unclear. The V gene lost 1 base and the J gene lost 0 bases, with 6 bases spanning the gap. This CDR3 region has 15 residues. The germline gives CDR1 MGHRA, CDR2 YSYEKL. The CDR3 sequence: CASSQGRTTNEKLFF. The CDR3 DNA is TGCGCCAGCAGCCAAGGGCGAACAACTAATGAAAAACTGTTTTTT.

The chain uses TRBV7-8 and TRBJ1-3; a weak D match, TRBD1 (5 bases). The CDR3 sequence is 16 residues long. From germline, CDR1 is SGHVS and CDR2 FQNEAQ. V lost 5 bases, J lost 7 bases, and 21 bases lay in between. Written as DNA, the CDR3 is TGTGCCAGCAGCCCTAGTGGCCAACGGGGACGGAACACCATATATTTT. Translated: CASSPSGQRGRNTIYF.

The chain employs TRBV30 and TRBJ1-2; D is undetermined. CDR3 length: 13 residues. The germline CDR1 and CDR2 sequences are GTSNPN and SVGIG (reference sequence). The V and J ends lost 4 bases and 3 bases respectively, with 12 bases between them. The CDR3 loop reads CAWIPDGYYGYTF. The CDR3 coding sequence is TGTGCCTGGATTCCGGACGGCTACTATGGCTACACCTTC.